The 30 T cell receptor beta chains given below trace back to one sample, sequenced in a study of control samples from healthy donors and cancer patients (dated by TCRdb to the early 2020s). Library preparation employed the immunoSEQ multiplex PCR assay. TCRdb re-hosts the immuneACCESS table, in-frame sequences only. Its copies lack some clones; in the studies checked, an unresolved V gene accounts for under half of them, and the cause for the rest is not known. Present in this sample are over 100,000 clones, roughly 92% of which were seen just once. Together, the top ten hold 5.5% of the sample. Sequenced sample: blood. These receptors came from a man between 18 and 29 years old in good health.

Turning to this clone: Other DNA sequences in the same sample also yield this CDR3. The CDR3 nucleotides are TGTGCCACCAGTGATTTGAAGGGGGAAGGCTACACCTTC. Its protein is CATSDLKGEGYTF. The chain combines TRBV24-1 with TRBJ1-2; the D gene is possibly TRBD1 (6 bases). CDR1 is KGHDR, CDR2 SFDVKD, per germline. This CDR3 comprises 13 residues. The germline V and J ends were trimmed by 0 bases and 8 bases, with 9 bases remaining between them.

The J gene is TRBJ2-7, the V gene TRBV2, with TRBD1 matching over 9 bases. Looked up from germline, CDR1 is SNHLY and CDR2 is FYNNEI. Trimming took 4 bases from V and 4 from J; bases not matched to a gene: 5. This CDR3 has 14 residues. The CDR3 DNA reads as TGTGCCAGCAGTGCCGGACAGGGGATGTACGAGCAGTACTTC. This translates into CASSAGQGMYEQYF.

The rearrangement links TRBV6-6 to TRBJ2-1, with D unclear. Germline V lookup: CDR1 MNHNY, CDR2 SVGAGI (reference sequence). This CDR3 region has 14 residues. The ends were cut back, 2 bases at V and 2 bases at J, with 7 bases in the middle. The chain's CDR3 is CASSYAKTYNEQFF. The CDR3 DNA is TGTGCCAGCAGTTACGCGAAGACCTACAATGAGCAGTTCTTC.

The CDR3 bases are TGTCTTAGCCGGGGTGGAGGGTCCTACGAGCAGTACTTC. Translating gives CLSRGGGSYEQYF. V is TRBV6-5 and J is TRBJ2-7; the D gene is possibly TRBD2 (6 bases). CDR1 and CDR2 (germline): MNHEY, SVGAGI. The CDR3 sequence is 13 residues long.

This chain uses TRBV19 with TRBJ1-4; D not certain. There are 15 residues in the CDR3. Trimming took off 3 bases at V and 3 bases at J, with 11 bases between the two ends. Germline CDR1 and CDR2: LNHDA and SQIVND (reference sequence). CDR3 amino acids: CASSMVGQSNEKLFF. Written as DNA, the CDR3 is TGTGCCAGTAGTATGGTCGGGCAATCTAATGAAAAACTGTTTTTT.

The chain combines TRBV12-5 with TRBJ1-6, with 8 bases lining up with TRBD1. Trimming took 0 bases from V and 8 from J; bases not matched to a gene: 12. The V gene's germline CDR1 is LGHNT and CDR2 FRNRAP. The CDR3 is made up of 18 amino acids. CDR3 nucleotide sequence: TGTGCTAGTGGTTTGGTAGGGTCCGGCCAGGGGGCGTATTCACCCCTCCACTTT. It translates to CASGLVGSGQGAYSPLHF.

This chain joins TRBV7-9 and TRBJ1-2; no reliable D call. Trimming left V 1 base short and J 7 bases short, with 19 bases between. The CDR3 length is 16 residues. Germline V gene data show CDR1 as SEHNR and CDR2 as FQNEAQ (reference sequence). The CDR3 is CASSLVPPGDGPGYTF. CDR3 sequence (DNA): TGTGCCAGCAGCTTAGTCCCCCCTGGTGACGGTCCTGGCTACACCTTC. Supplemented by reference TRBV7-9 and TRBJ1-2, the full variable domain reads DTGVSQNPRHKITKRGQNVTFRCDPISEHNRLYWYRQTLGQGPEFLTYFQNEAQLEKSRLLSDRFSAERPKGSFSTLEIQRTEQGDSAMYLCASSLVPPGDGPGYTFGSGTRLTVV.

This clone was detected once. This CDR3 reads CASSRGQASDQETQYF. The CDR3 DNA reads TGTGCCAGCAGCCGAGGACAGGCATCCGACCAAGAGACCCAGTACTTC. This chain joins TRBV3-1 (or the pseudogene TRBV3-2) and TRBJ2-5; 7 bases fit TRBD1. After removal of 4 bases from V and 0 bases from J, the junction contained 8 bases not matched to a gene. The V gene's germline CDR1 is LGHDT and CDR2 YNNKEL (reference sequence). The length of the CDR3 is 16 residues.

The chain employs TRBV27 and TRBJ1-1; TRBD1 aligns across 7 bases. Germline loops: CDR1 MNHEY, CDR2 SMNVEV (reference sequence). CDR3 length: 16 amino acids. V shed 4 bases, J shed 6 bases, and the junction held 14 bases outside the gene matches. CDR3 nucleotide sequence: TGTGCCAGCAGTTCCCTTATACAGGGGCCCGGGCCTGAAGCTTTCTTT. Translated, it gives CASSSLIQGPGPEAFF.

The chain recombines TRBV19 with TRBJ1-5, with 11 bases lining up with TRBD1. Germline CDR1 is LNHDA and CDR2 is SQIVND (reference sequence). V shed 6 bases and J 9 bases; nucleotides not matched to a gene: 7. The CDR3 sequence is 14 residues long. Here the CDR3 DNA reads TGTGCCAGTAGCCCGGGACAGGGGGTTGGGCCCCAGCATTTT. Translation gives CASSPGQGVGPQHF.

The chain combines TRBV24-1 with TRBJ2-3; 10 bases align to TRBD2. Germline V lookup: CDR1 KGHDR, CDR2 SFDVKD. V gave up 5 bases and J gave up 4 bases; unmatched junction bases: 2. The CDR3 consists of 14 residues. CDR3 nucleotides: TGTGCCACCAGTGGGCTAGCGGGGGCAGATACGCAGTATTTT. This encodes CATSGLAGADTQYF.

This clone was picked up one time. The gene calls are TRBV5-1 and TRBJ2-5; D possibly uses TRBD1 or TRBD2 (5 bases each). This CDR3 comprises 17 residues. The germline V gene has CDR1 SGHRS and CDR2 YFSETQ. With 3 bases removed from V and 1 base from J, the gap between germline ends came to 19 bases. CDR3 sequence: CASSSGPGRNTQETQYF. The CDR3 DNA follows: TGCGCCAGCAGCTCGGGCCCGGGACGCAACACCCAAGAGACCCAGTACTTC.

CDR3 residues: CASSIGQGAEAFF. The CDR3 DNA is TGTGCCAGTAGTATCGGACAGGGGGCAGAAGCTTTCTTT. The chain couples TRBV19 to TRBJ1-1, with 11 positions matching TRBD1. The germline V gene encodes CDR1 LNHDA and CDR2 SQIVND (reference sequence). The CDR3 is 13 residues long. The junction had 2 bases not matched to a gene; V was cut back by 3 bases and J by 8 bases.

The chain recombines TRBV9 with TRBJ1-6; no clear D. CDR1 and CDR2 (germline): SGDLS, YYNGEE. Trimming pared 0 bases from V and 2 bases from J, leaving 3 bases between. The CDR3 contains 14 residues. The CDR3 nucleotides read TGTGCCAGCAGCGTAGAACCCTATAATTCACCCCTCCACTTT. Translating it yields CASSVEPYNSPLHF.

This rearrangement joins TRBV5-1 to TRBJ2-3, with D perhaps matching TRBD2 (7 bases). Germline V gene lookup returns CDR1 SGHRS and CDR2 YFSETQ. V lost 1 base, J lost 5 bases, and 17 bases lay in between. The CDR3 has 16 amino acids. CDR3 in amino acids: CASSLLAGATGDTQYF. In DNA form, the CDR3 reads TGCGCCAGCAGCTTGTTGGCGGGGGCAACTGGAGATACGCAGTATTTT.

The J gene is TRBJ1-2, the V gene TRBV29-1; D possibly corresponds to TRBD1 (5 bases). The CDR3 extends over 11 amino acids. Trimming removed 7 bases from V and 8 bases from J, with 14 bases in between. CDR1 and CDR2 from the germline V gene are SQVTM and ANQGSEA. As DNA, the CDR3 is TGCAGCGGGAGGCAGGGCGAGGGCTACACCTTC. Translating gives CSGRQGEGYTF.

V gene TRBV14 combines with J gene TRBJ1-1; no reliable D call. Trimming took off 4 bases at V and 2 bases at J, with 5 bases between the two ends. Germline V CDR1 and CDR2: SGHDN, FVKESK. This CDR3 is 12 amino acids long. The CDR3 loop reads CASSLGNTEAFF. The DNA of the CDR3 is TGTGCCAGCAGCCTTGGAAACACTGAAGCTTTCTTT.

The rearrangement uses TRBV18 and TRBJ1-2; D unclear. CDR1 is KGHSH, CDR2 LQKENI, per germline. Trimming removed 3 bases from V and 8 bases from J, with 10 bases in between. CDR3 size: 12 residues. CDR3: CASSPNFQGYTF. The DNA of the CDR3 is TGTGCCAGCTCACCCAACTTTCAGGGCTACACCTTC.

The genes are TRBV7-9 and TRBJ1-6; TRBD1 matches at 8 bases. The V gene end was trimmed by 2 bases and the J gene end by 0 bases; junction bases not matched to a gene: 3. The length of the CDR3 is 17 residues. Per the germline V gene, CDR1 is SEHNR and CDR2 is FQNEAQ (reference sequence). The DNA for the CDR3 is TGTGCCAGCAGCTTATGGGACAGGAGCTCCTATAATTCACCCCTCCACTTT. Its translation is CASSLWDRSSYNSPLHF.

This chain connects TRBV2 to TRBJ2-5, with D perhaps TRBD1 (6 bases). V lost 10 bases and J lost 2, with 11 bases in between. Germline CDR1 is SNHLY and CDR2 is FYNNEI. The CDR3 is 12 amino acids. The CDR3 DNA reads as TGTGCCAAAAAGACAGGACAAGAGACCCAGTACTTC. Amino acids: CAKKTGQETQYF.

This sequence joins TRBV4-2 and TRBJ2-7; TRBD2 aligns across 16 bases. This CDR3 contains 18 residues. Germline V lookup: CDR1 LGHNA, CDR2 YNFKEQ. V lost 5 bases, J lost 3 bases, and 10 bases stayed unmatched. CDR3 in DNA: TGTGCCAGCAGCTGGCCGGGACTAGCGGGGGGGGGTGACTACGAGCAGTACTTC. It is translated as CASSWPGLAGGGDYEQYF.

This rearrangement joins TRBV18 to TRBJ1-5, with D uncertain. Trimming left V 2 bases short and J 4 bases short, with 36 bases between. Germline values: CDR1 KGHSH, CDR2 LQKENI. There are 23 residues in the CDR3. In DNA, the CDR3 is TGTGCCAGCTCACCAAGTCGAGTGTCGTGGTTAGATGGCCGAGTTTCGGGGAATCAGCCCCAGCATTTT. It yields the protein CASSPSRVSWLDGRVSGNQPQHF.

DNA of the CDR3: TGCGCCAGCAGCCAAGGAAGCCTACAAGAGACCCAGTACTTC. Protein sequence: CASSQGSLQETQYF. The gene calls are TRBV4-1 and TRBJ2-5; D uncertain. This CDR3 is built from 14 residues. The germline V gene has CDR1 MGHRA and CDR2 YSYEKL. The V and J ends lost 1 base and 2 bases respectively, with 8 bases between them.

This chain connects TRBV6-2 or TRBV6-3 to TRBJ2-7, with D perhaps matching TRBD2 (5 bases). In germline, CDR1 is MNHEY, CDR2 SVGEGT. V was clipped by 6 bases and J by 3 bases, with 12 bases between them. The CDR3 is 13 residues long. This CDR3 reads CASSSTTLYEQYF. In DNA, the CDR3 is TGTGCCAGCAGCTCGACTACTCTCTACGAGCAGTACTTC.

This clone was observed a handful of times. The chain uses TRBV6-5 and TRBJ1-1; perhaps TRBD1 as D (5 bases). The length of the CDR3 is 13 residues. Trimming removed 5 bases from V and 7 bases from J, with 14 bases in between. CDR1 is MNHEY and CDR2 is SVGAGI in the germline V gene. In DNA form, the CDR3 reads TGTGCCAGCAGTACCCGGGGCGCGCTTGAAGCTTTCTTT. Translating gives CASSTRGALEAFF.

This sequence joins TRBV6-2 or TRBV6-3 and TRBJ1-2; D gene ambiguous. The CDR3 sequence is 13 residues long. CDR1 and CDR2 (germline): MNHEY, SVGEGT. V was shortened by 2 bases and J by 3 bases, with 7 bases between the two germline ends. CDR3 protein: CASSYPVDYGYTF. The DNA of the CDR3 is TGTGCCAGCAGTTACCCAGTAGACTATGGCTACACCTTC.

The chain has TRBV9 and TRBJ1-4, with TRBD1 matching over 7 bases. V lost 3 bases and J lost 4; bases outside the gene matches: 6. The germline CDR1 and CDR2 sequences are SGDLS and YYNGEE. There are 15 residues in the CDR3. CDR3 protein: CASSATGDFNEKLFF. Here the CDR3 DNA reads TGTGCCAGCAGCGCCACAGGGGATTTTAATGAAAAACTGTTTTTT.

This sequence joins TRBV24-1 and TRBJ2-2; a weak D match, TRBD2 (5 bases). Germline values: CDR1 KGHDR, CDR2 SFDVKD. Trimming took 2 bases from V and 5 from J, leaving 11 bases between them. CDR3 length: 15 amino acids. CDR3 DNA sequence: TGTGCCACCAGTGATTCCTGGACGGGAACCGGGGAGCTGTTTTTT. This sequence encodes CATSDSWTGTGELFF.

The rearrangement joins TRBV27 to TRBJ2-7, with D perhaps being TRBD1 or TRBD2 (5 bases each). Germline assignment: CDR1 MNHEY and CDR2 SMNVEV (reference sequence). Deletions cut 6 bases from V and 6 bases from J, with 21 bases between. The CDR3 covers 15 residues. CDR3 DNA sequence: TGTGCCAGCAGGACCGGGGCAGCTCTATCGGGCGAGCAGTACTTC. Translated, it gives CASRTGAALSGEQYF.

The CDR3 DNA is TGTGCCAGCAGTACAGGGAAATCCTACGAGCAGTACTTC. Translated: CASSTGKSYEQYF. The rearrangement uses TRBV6-5 and TRBJ2-7; D perhaps matches TRBD1 (6 bases). Trimming pared 5 bases from V and 1 base from J, leaving 9 bases between. Germline CDR1 reads MNHEY; CDR2 reads SVGAGI. The CDR3 totals 13 residues.